This TCR delta chain came from a study of γδ T cells in repeated Plasmodium falciparum infection. Overall study: Malian children with intense seasonal malaria exposure were compared with matched Australian children. Malian samples came from no-transmission periods or across acute febrile malaria episodes.

Vgamma9/Vdelta2+ and Vdelta2-negative gammadelta T cells were flow-sorted from PBMC for bulk sequencing. TCRdb reanalyzed the multiplex PCR reads using CATT. This sample has roughly 90,000 delta-chain clones; roughly 0.98% occur once, and the top ten carry 9.5% to 10%. Note on this clone: The TCRdb record carries a much larger clone's protein, which differs from this DNA's translation at residue 14; a read error is the likely cause, and the protein listed here is the DNA translation.

The CDR3 spans 19 residues. The V gene's germline CDR1 is GEAIGNYY and CDR2 EKD. The chain combines TRDV2 with TRDJ3, with 12 bases fitting TRDD3. Assignment of the J gene here rests on matching the DNA to germline, because TCRdb gives none. The sample comprised gamma-delta T cells from blood. This clonotype originated in a pool of human donors (malaria-infected and uninfected, not separated). CDR3 amino acids: CACDSTGGYSSWDARQMFF. The CDR3 nucleotides read TGTGCCTGTGACTCAACTGGGGGATACAGCTCCTGGGACGCCCGACAGATGTTTTTC.